These 10 T cell receptor beta chains were all obtained from the same sample, sequenced in a study of OX40 agonist ivuxolimab in advanced cancers. Sequencing was performed with immunoSEQ multiplex PCR; in TCRdb, only in-frame clones are kept and a portion is missing. The sample includes approximately 90,000 clones, about 91% of them seen just once. The sequences come from CD4+ or CD8+ T cells sorted from blood, collected in a trial of the OX40 agonist ivuxolimab. The receptors were gathered from an adult with an advanced solid tumor such as melanoma, head and neck, liver or kidney cancer.

This sequence joins TRBV6-1 and TRBJ1-5; D is unclear. Trimming shortened V by 8 bases and J by 1 base, and 6 bases separated the two germline ends. The CDR3 spans 12 residues. Germline V gene data show CDR1 as MNHNS and CDR2 as SASEGT. Written as DNA, the CDR3 is TGTGCCAGCTATGAGAGCAATCAGCCCCAGCATTTT. Translating gives CASYESNQPQHF.

This chain joins TRBV25-1 and TRBJ1-4; D ambiguous. V lost 3 bases, J lost 0 bases, and 5 bases lay in between. Germline lookup yields CDR1 MGHDK and CDR2 SYGVNS. CDR3 size: 14 residues. The CDR3 spells CASSDHSTNEKLFF. The CDR3 DNA follows: TGTGCCAGCAGTGATCATTCAACTAATGAAAAACTGTTTTTT.

This chain joins TRBV28 and TRBJ1-2; D is unresolved. Trimming removed 10 bases from V and 8 bases from J, with 23 bases in between. Germline CDR1 reads MDHEN; CDR2 reads SYDVKM. The CDR3 loop spans 14 amino acids. Here the CDR3 reads CATLFPGPRLGYTF. The CDR3 DNA reads TGTGCCACCCTCTTTCCCGGGCCCCGACTAGGCTACACCTTC.

The chain recombines TRBV18 with TRBJ1-1; D unresolved. This CDR3 region has 16 residues. Germline-derived CDR1 and CDR2 are KGHSH and LQKENI. Deletions cut 3 bases from V and 3 bases from J, with 17 bases between. This CDR3 is CASSPSRVPRDTEAFF. Written as DNA, the CDR3 is TGTGCCAGCTCACCTAGTAGGGTTCCTCGGGACACTGAAGCTTTCTTT.

The genes are TRBV7-9 and TRBJ2-3, with D perhaps matching TRBD1 (6 bases). The CDR3 is 15 amino acids. Germline V lookup: CDR1 SEHNR, CDR2 FQNEAQ (reference sequence). V was cut by 5 bases and J by 5 bases, with 17 bases left in between. CDR3 bases: TGTGCCAGCAGCACCCGGACAGAAACCCGAGATACGCAGTATTTT. Translation gives CASSTRTETRDTQYF.

This sequence joins TRBV18 and TRBJ1-5, with D uncertain. V was clipped by 0 bases and J by 3 bases, with 12 bases between them. Germline CDR1 reads KGHSH; CDR2 reads LQKENI. The CDR3 spans 16 residues. The CDR3, as DNA: TGTGCCAGCTCACCACCGGGGTGGCGCGACAATCAGCCCCAGCATTTT. It translates to CASSPPGWRDNQPQHF.

This clone was picked up a small number of times. This chain uses TRBV6-1 with TRBJ2-4, with D perhaps matching TRBD1 (5 bases). From germline, CDR1 is MNHNS and CDR2 SASEGT. This CDR3 spans 14 amino acids. Trimming removed 7 bases at V and 5 bases at J, with 15 bases between. CDR3 sequence (DNA): TGTGCCAGCACGTCCCGACAGTTGGAAAACATTCAGTACTTC. Its protein product is CASTSRQLENIQYF.

This chain connects TRBV4-1 to TRBJ2-7, with 10 bases that match TRBD1. Germline loops: CDR1 MGHRA, CDR2 YSYEKL. CDR3 length: 16 amino acids. Trimming cost V 0 bases and J 3 bases; bases outside gene matches: 5. CDR3 region: CASSQDRQGAGYEQYF. CDR3 nucleotide sequence: TGCGCCAGCAGCCAAGACCGACAGGGGGCGGGCTACGAGCAGTACTTC.

This clone showed up just once. This chain connects TRBV7-2 to TRBJ2-3; the D is unclear. The ends were cut back, 3 bases at V and 4 bases at J, with 5 bases in the middle. The CDR3 is 12 amino acids. The germline gives CDR1 SGHTA, CDR2 FQGNSA. Here the CDR3 DNA reads TGTGCCAGCAGCTTGAATCCAGATACGCAGTATTTT. Its translation is CASSLNPDTQYF.

The V call is TRBV2, the J call TRBJ1-1; 11 bases align to TRBD1. Losses at the gene ends were 6 bases for V and 10 bases for J; bases not matched to a gene: 7. Germline-derived CDR1 and CDR2 are SNHLY and FYNNEI. This CDR3 comprises 13 residues. The CDR3 loop is CASRRGQGGVAFF. In nucleotides, the CDR3 is TGTGCCAGCAGGAGGGGACAGGGGGGCGTAGCTTTCTTT.